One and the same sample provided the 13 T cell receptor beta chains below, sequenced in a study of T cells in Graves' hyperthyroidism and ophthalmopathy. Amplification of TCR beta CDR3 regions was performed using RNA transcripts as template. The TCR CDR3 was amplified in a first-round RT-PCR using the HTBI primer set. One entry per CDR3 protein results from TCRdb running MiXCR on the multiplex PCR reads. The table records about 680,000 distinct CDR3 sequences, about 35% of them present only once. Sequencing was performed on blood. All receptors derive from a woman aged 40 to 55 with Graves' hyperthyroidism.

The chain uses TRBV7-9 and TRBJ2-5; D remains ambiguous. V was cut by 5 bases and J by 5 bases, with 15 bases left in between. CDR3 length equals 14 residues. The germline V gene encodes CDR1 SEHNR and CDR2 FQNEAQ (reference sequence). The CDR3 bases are TGTGCCAGCAGCGCCTTTTCGTTCGAGGAGACCCAGTACTTC. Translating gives CASSAFSFEETQYF. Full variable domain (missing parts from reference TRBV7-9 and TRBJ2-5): DTGVSQNPRHKITKRGQNVTFRCDPISEHNRLYWYRQTLGQGPEFLTYFQNEAQLEKSRLLSDRFSAERPKGSFSTLEIQRTEQGDSAMYLCASSAFSFEETQYFGPGTRLLVL.

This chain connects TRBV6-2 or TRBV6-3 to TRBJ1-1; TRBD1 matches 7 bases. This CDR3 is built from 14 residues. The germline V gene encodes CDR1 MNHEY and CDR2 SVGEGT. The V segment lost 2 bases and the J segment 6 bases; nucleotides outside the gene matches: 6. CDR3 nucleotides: TGTGCCAGCAGTTACCGCCGGGACAGTTCTGAAGCTTTCTTT. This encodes CASSYRRDSSEAFF.

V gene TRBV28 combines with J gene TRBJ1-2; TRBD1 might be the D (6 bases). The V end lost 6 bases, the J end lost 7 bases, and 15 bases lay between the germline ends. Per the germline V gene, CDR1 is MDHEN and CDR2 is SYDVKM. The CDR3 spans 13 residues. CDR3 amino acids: CASSIGQFSGYTF. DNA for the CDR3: TGTGCCAGCAGCATCGGACAGTTTTCTGGCTACACCTTC.

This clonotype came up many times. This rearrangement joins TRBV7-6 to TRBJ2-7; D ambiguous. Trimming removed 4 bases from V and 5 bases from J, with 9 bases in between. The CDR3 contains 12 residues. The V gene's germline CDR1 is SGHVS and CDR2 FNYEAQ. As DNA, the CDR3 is TGTGCCAGCAGCTCACTACGCGACGAGCAGTACTTC. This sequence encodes CASSSLRDEQYF.

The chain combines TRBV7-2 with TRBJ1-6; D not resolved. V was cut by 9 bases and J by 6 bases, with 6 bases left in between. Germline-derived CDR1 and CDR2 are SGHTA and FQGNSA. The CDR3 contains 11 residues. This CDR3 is CARDTNSPLHF. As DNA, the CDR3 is TGTGCCAGAGACACTAATTCACCCCTCCACTTT.

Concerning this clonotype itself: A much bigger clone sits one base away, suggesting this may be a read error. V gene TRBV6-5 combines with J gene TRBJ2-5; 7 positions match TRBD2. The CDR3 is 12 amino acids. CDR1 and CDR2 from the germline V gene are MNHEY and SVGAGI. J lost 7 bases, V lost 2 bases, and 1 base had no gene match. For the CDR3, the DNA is TGTGCCAGCAGTTACGGGGGGGGGACCCAGTACTTC. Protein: CASSYGGGTQYF.

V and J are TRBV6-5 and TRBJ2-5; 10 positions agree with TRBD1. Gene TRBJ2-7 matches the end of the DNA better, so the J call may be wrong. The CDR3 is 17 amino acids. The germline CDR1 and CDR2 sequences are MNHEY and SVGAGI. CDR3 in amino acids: CASSYSALGQGLREQYF. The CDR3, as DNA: TGTGCCAGCAGTTACTCGGCTTTGGGACAGGGGCTCCGCGAGCAGTACTTC.

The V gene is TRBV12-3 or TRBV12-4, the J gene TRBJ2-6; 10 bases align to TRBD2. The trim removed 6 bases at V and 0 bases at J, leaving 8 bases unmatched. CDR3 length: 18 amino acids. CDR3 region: CASRGSGGKSSGANVLTF. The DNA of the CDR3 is TGTGCCAGCAGAGGTAGCGGGGGGAAGAGCTCTGGGGCCAACGTCCTGACTTTC.

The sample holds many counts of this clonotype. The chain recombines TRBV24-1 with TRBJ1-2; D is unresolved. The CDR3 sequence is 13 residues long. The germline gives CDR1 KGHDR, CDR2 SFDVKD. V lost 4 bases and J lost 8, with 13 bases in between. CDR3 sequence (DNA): TGTGCCACCAGTGAATTGTCCTTTGGGGGCTACACCTTC. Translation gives CATSELSFGGYTF.

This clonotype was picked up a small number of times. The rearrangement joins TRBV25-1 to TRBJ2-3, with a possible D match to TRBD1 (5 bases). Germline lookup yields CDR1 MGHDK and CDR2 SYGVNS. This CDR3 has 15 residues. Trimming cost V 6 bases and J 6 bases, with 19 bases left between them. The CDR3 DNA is TGTGCCAGCAGAGACAGCCTAGGCCCATTGGATACGCAGTATTTT. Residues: CASRDSLGPLDTQYF.

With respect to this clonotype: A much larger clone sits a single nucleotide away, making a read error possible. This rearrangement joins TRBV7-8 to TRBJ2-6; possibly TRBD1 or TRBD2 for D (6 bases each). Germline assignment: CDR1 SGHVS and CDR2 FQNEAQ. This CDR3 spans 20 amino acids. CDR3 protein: CASSPFQGTPLGDGVNVLTF. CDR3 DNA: TGTGCCAGCAGCCCTTTCCAGGGGACTCCCTTGGGAGATGGGGTCAACGTCCTGACTTTC. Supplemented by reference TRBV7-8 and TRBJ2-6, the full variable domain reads GAGVSQSPRYKVAKRGQDVALRCDPISGHVSLFWYQQALGQGPEFLTYFQNEAQLDKSGLPSDRFFAERPEGSVSTLKIQRTQQEDSAVYLCASSPFQGTPLGDGVNVLTFGAGSRLTVL.

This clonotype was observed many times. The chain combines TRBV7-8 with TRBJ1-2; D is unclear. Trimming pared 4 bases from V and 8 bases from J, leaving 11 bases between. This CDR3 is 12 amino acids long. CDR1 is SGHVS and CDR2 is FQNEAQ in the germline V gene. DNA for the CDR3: TGTGCCAGCAGCTCTCACATGGAAGGCTACACCTTC. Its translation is CASSSHMEGYTF.

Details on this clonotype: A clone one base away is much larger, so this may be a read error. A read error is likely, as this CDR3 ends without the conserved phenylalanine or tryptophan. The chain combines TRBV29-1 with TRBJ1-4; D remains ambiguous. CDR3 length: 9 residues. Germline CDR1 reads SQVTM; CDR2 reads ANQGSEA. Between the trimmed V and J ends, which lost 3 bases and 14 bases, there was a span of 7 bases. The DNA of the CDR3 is TGCAGCGTTGAGAATCGCCTGTTTCTT. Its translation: CSVENRLFL.